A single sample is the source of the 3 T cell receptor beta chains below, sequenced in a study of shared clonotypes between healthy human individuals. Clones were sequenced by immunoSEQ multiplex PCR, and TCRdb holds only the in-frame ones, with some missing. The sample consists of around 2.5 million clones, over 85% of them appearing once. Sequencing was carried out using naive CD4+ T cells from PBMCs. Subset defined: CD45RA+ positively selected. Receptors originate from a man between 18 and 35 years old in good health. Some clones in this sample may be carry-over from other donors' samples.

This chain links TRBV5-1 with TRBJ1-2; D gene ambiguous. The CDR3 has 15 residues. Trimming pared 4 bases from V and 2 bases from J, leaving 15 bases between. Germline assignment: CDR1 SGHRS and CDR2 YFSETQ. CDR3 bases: TGCGCCAGCAGCCGGGAGGTTGCAGGCAACTATGGCTACACCTTC. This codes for CASSREVAGNYGYTF.

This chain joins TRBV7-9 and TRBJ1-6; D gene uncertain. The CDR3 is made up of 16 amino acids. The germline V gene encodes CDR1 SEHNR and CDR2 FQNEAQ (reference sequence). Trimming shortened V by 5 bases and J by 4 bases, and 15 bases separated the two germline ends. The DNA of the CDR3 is TGTGCCAGCAGCAAACAGCCCGAGGGATATAATTCACCCCTCCACTTT. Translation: CASSKQPEGYNSPLHF. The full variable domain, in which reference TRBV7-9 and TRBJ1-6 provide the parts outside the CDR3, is DTGVSQNPRHKITKRGQNVTFRCDPISEHNRLYWYRQTLGQGPEFLTYFQNEAQLEKSRLLSDRFSAERPKGSFSTLEIQRTEQGDSAMYLCASSKQPEGYNSPLHFGNGTRLTVT.

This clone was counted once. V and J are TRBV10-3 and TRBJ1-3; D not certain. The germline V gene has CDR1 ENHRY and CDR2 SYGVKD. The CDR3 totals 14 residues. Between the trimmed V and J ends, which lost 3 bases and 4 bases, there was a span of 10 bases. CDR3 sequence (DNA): TGTGCCATCAGTGACATAGTTAGCGGAAACACCATATATTTT. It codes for CAISDIVSGNTIYF.